This T cell receptor (beta chain) appears in the sequencing data of a study of beta chain features in type 1 diabetes. Notes on the study in general: Within each of all four CD4+ subsets, Type 1 diabetes patients had TCRB CDR3s that were moderately but significantly shorter. Any HLA-type effect on TCRB rearrangement remained unresolved here. The similarity of naive, central memory and Treg TCRB repertoires appeared greater among patients than among healthy donors.

Each of the CD4+ naive, central memory, regulatory and stem cell-like memory populations was sorted via CD45RO/CCR7/CD25/CD127/CD95/CD27. In all sorted populations, purity surpassed 98%. The whole isolated RNA underwent reverse transcription, so sequencing captured expressed TCRB transcripts. Measured with immunoSEQ multiplex PCR; TCRdb has only the in-frame clones, and not every one. The table includes roughly 400,000 clones, around 9.6% detected once. The CDR3 has 15 amino acids. The germline V and J ends were trimmed by 7 bases and 6 bases, with 22 bases remaining between them. From germline, CDR1 is SEHNR and CDR2 FQNEAQ (reference sequence). Concerning this clone: Its antigen is as yet unknown.

The V and J genes are TRBV7-9 and TRBJ2-7, with D hard to call. The sequence was collected from a man aged 25 to 40 with type 1 diabetes. Sequenced input: central memory CD4+ T cells from blood. In nucleotides, the CDR3 is TGTGCCAGCACCGCTTCGGGCATTCGCCAGGCCGAGCAGTACTTC. Residues: CASTASGIRQAEQYF.